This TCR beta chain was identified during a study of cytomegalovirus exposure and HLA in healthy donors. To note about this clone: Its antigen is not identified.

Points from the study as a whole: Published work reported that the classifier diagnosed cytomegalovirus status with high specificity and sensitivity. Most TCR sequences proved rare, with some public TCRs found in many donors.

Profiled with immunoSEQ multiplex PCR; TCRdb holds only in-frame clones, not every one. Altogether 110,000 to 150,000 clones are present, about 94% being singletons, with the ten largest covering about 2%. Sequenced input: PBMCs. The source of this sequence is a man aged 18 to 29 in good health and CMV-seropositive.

CDR3 coding DNA: TGTGCCAGCAGCAATACGGGGGGTTATCAGCCCCAGCATTTT. Translation: CASSNTGGYQPQHF. The chain combines TRBV21-1 with TRBJ1-5. TRBV21-1 is an annotated pseudogene. The CDR3 length is 14 residues.